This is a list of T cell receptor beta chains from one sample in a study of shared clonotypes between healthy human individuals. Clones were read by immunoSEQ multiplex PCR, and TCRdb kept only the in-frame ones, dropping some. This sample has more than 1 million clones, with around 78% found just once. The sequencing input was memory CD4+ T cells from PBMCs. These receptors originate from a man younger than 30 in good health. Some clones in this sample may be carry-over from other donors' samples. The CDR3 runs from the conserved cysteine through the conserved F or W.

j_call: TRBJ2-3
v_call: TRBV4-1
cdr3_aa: CASSHSSLGTDTQYF

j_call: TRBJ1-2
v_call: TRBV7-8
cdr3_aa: CASSLDSGGYGYTF

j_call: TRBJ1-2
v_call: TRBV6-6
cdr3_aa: CASSRPRDSPGYTF

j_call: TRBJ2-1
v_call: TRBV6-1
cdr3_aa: CASSEKGRGFF

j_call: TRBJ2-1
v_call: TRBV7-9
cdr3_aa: CASSLRGDSPYNEQFF

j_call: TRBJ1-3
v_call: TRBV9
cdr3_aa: CASSVGIRDTGNTIYF

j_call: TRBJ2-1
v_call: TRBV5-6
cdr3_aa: CAGSLYLAGDNEQFF

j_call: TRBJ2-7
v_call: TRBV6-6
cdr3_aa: CASSYSDGRSSLQYF

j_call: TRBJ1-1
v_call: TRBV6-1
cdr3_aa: CASSEQGMYTEAFF

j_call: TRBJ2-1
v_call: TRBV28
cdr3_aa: CASSKPAAGNEQFF

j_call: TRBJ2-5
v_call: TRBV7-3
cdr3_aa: CATSPTGTTGETQYF

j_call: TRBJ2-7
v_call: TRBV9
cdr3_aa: CASSVGTSPYEQYF

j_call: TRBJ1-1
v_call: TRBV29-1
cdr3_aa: CSGDRGETEAFF

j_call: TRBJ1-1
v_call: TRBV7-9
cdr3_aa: CASSLVLSGNTEAFF

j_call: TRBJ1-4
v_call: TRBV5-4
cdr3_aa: CASSFSSGTGNEKLFF

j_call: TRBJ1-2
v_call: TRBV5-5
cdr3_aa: CASSPGDYGYTF

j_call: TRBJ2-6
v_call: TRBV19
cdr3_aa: CASSMTGSRNVLTF

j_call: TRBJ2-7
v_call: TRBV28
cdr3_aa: CASSLAASYEQYF

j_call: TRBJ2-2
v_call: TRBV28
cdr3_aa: CASRGALNTGELFF

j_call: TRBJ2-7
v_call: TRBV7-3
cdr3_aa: CASSSGPSSTYEQYF

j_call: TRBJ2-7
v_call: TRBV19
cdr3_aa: CASSRMGMGNEQYF

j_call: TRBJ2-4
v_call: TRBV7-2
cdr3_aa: CASSPGGGRNIQYF

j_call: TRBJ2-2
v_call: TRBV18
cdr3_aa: CASSPGQNPTGELFF

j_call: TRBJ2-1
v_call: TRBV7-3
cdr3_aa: CASSFYSSGAKQFF

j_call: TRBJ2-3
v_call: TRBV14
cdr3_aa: CASSQNPRGTQYF

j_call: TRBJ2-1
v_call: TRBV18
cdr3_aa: CASSPRSLGGDNEQFF

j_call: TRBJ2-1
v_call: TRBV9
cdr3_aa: CASSVGAASYNEQFF

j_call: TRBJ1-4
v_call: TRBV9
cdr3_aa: CASSPQGQGEKLFF

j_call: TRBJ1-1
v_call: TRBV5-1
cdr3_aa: CASSKGGQSNTEAFF

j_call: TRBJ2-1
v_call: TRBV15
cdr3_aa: CATSRWTSGKVGEQFF

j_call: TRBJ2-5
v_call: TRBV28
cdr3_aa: CASSLRGGPQETQYF

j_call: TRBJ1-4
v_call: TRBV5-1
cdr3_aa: CASSFVETGANEKLFF

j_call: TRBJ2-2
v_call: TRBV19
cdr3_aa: CASSILAPLAGEPGELFF

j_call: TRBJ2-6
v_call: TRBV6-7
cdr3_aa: CASSCYLQSRANVLTF

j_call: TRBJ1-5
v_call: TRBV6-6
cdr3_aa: CASTGQSRNQPQHF

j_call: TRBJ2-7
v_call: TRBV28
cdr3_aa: CASSLPTEIYEQYF

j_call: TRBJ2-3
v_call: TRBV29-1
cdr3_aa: CSVFRWGRADTQYF

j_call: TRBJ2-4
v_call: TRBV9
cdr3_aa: CASSVGSAPRGNIQYF

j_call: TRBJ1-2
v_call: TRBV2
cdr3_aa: CASSAMGQPNPDTF

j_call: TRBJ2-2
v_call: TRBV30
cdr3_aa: CAWAADTGELFF

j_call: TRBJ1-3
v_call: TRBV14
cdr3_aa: CASAPLTRSGNTIYF

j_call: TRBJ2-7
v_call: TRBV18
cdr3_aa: CASSPSLAGDNEQYF